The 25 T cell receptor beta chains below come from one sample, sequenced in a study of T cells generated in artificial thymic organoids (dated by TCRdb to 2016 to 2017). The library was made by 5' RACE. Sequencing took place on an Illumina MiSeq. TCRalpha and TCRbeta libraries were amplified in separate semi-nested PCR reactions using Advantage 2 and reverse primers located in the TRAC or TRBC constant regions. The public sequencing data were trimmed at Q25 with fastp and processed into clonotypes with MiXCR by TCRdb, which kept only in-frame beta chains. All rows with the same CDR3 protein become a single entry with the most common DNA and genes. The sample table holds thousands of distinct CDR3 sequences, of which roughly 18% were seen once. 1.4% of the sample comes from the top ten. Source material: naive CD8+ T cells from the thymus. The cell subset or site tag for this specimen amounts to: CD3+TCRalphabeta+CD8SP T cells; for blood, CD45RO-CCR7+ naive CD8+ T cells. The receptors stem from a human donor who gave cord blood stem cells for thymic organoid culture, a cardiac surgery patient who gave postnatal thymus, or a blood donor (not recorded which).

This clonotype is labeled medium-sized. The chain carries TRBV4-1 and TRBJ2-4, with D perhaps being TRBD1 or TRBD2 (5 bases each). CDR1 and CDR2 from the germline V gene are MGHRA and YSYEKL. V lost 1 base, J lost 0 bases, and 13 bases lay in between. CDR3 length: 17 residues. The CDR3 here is CASSQVITGLAKNIQYF. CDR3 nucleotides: TGCGCCAGCAGCCAAGTCATAACAGGACTAGCCAAAAACATTCAGTACTTC.

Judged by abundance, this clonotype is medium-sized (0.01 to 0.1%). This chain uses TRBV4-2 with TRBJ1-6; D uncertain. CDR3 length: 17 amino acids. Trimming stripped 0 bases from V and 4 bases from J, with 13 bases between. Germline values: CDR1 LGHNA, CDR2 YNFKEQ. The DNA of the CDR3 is TGTGCCAGCAGCCAAGATAAATTTGATCTTTATAATTCACCCCTCCACTTT. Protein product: CASSQDKFDLYNSPLHF.

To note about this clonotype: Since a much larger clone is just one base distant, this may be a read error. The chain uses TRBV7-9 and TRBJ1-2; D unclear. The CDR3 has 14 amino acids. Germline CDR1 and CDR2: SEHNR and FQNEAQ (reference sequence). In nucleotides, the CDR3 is TGTGCCAGCGGCTTCAAAGGGCCTAACTATGGCTACACCTTC. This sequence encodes CASGFKGPNYGYTF.

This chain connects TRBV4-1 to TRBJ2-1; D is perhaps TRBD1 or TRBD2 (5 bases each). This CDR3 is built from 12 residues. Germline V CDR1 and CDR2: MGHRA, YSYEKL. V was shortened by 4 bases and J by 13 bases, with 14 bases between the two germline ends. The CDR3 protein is CASSRDQETQFF. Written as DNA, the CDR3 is TGCGCCAGCAGCCGGGACCAAGAGACCCAGTTCTTC.

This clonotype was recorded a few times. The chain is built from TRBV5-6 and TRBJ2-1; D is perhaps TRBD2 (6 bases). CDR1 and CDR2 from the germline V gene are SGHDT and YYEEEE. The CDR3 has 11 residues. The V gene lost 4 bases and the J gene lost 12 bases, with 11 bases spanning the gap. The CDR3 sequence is CASSTQGGQFF. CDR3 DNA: TGTGCCAGCAGCACCCAGGGAGGGCAGTTCTTC.

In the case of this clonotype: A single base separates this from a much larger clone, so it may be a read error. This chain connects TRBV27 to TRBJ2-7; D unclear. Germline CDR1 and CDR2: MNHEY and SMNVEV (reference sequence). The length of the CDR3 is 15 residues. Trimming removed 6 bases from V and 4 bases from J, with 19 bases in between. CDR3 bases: TGTGCCAGCAGCCGATCCCCTCTTAACAGATACGAGCAGTACTTC. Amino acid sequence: CASSRSPLNRYEQYF.

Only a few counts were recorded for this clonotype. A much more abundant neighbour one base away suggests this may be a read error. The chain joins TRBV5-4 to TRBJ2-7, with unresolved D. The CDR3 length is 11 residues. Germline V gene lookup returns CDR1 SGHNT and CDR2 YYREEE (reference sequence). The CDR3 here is CAGSFRDEQYF. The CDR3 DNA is TGTGCCGGCAGCTTTCGGGACGAGCAGTACTTC.

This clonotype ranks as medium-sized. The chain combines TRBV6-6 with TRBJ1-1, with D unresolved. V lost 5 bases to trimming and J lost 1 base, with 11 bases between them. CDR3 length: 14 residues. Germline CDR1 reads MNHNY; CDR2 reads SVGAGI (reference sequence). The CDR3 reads CASSPTSANTEAFF. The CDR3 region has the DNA TGTGCCAGCAGTCCCACATCGGCGAACACTGAAGCTTTCTTT.

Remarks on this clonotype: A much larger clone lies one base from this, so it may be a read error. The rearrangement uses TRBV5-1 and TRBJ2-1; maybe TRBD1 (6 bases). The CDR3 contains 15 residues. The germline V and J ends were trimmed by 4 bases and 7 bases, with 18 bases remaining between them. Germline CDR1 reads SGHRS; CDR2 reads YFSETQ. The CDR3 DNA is TGCGCCAGCAGCCAGGGGACGGCTCAACTTAATGAGCAGTTCTTC. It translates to CASSQGTAQLNEQFF.

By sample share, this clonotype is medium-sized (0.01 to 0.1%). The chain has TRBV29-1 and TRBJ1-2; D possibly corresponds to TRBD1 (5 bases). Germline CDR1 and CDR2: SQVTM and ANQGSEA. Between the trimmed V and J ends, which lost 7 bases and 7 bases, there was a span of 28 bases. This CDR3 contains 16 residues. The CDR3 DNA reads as TGCAGCGCGAGAGCGTCAGGGACTGCTCTAACGGGTGGCTACACCTTC. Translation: CSARASGTALTGGYTF.

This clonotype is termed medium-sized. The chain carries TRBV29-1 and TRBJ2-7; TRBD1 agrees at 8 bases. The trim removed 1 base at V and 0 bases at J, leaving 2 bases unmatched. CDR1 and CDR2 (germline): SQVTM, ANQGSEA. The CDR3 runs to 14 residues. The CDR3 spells CSVEAGQVSYEQYF. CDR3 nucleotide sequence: TGCAGCGTTGAAGCGGGACAGGTCTCCTACGAGCAGTACTTC.

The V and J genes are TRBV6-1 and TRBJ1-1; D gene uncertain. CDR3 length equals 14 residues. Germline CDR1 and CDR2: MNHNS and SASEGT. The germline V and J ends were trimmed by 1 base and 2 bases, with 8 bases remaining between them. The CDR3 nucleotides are TGTGCCAGCAGTGAAGACCGGTTCAACACTGAAGCTTTCTTT. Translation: CASSEDRFNTEAFF.

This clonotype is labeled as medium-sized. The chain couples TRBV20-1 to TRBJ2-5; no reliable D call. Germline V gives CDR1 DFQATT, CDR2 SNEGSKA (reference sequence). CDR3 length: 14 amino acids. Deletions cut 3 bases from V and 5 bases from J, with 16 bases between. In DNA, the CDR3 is TGCAGTGCTAGGGTCAGGCTTCGTGGGGAGACCCAGTACTTC. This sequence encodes CSARVRLRGETQYF.

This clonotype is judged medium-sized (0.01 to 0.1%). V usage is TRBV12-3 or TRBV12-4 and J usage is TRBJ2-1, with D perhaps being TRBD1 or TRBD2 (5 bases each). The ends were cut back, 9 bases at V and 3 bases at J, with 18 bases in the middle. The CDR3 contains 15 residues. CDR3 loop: CASEVLGTFYNEQFF. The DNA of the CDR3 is TGTGCCAGTGAGGTGTTGGGGACCTTCTACAATGAGCAGTTCTTC.

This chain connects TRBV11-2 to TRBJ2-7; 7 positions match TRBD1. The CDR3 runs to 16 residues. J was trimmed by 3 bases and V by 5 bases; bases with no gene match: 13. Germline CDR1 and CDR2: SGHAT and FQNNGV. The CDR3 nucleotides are TGTGCCAGCAGCCCCCTGACAGGGATCTTCGTCTACGAGCAGTACTTC. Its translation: CASSPLTGIFVYEQYF.

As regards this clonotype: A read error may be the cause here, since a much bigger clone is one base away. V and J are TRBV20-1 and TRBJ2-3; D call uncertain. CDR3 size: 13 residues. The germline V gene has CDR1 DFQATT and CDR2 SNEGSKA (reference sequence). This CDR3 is CSASQGPTDTRYF. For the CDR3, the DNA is TGCAGTGCCAGCCAAGGACCCACAGATACGCGGTATTTT.

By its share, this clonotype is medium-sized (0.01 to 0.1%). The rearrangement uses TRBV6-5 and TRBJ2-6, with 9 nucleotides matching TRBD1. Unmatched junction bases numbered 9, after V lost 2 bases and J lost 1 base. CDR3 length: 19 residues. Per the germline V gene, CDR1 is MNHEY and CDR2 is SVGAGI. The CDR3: CASSYGFPGQGSGANVLTF. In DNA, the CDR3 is TGTGCCAGCAGTTACGGATTTCCGGGACAGGGTTCTGGGGCCAACGTCCTGACTTTC.

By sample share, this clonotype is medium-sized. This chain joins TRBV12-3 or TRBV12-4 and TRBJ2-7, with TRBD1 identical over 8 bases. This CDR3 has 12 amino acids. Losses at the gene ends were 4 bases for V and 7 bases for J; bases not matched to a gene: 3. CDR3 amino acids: CASSSGGREQYF. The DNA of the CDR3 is TGTGCCAGCAGTTCAGGGGGCAGGGAGCAGTACTTC.

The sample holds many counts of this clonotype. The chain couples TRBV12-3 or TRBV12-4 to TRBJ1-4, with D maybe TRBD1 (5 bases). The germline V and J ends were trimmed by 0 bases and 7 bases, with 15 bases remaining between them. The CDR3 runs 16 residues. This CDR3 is CASSLAGVGAGEKLFF. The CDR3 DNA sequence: TGTGCCAGCAGTTTAGCAGGTGTAGGGGCAGGTGAAAAACTGTTTTTT.

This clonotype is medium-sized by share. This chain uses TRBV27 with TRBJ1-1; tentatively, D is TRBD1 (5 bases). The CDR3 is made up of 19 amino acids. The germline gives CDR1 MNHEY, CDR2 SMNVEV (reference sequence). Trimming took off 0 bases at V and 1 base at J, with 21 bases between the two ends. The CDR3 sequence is CASSLSPWAAGTENTEAFF. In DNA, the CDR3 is TGTGCCAGCAGTTTATCTCCGTGGGCCGCCGGGACCGAGAACACTGAAGCTTTCTTT.

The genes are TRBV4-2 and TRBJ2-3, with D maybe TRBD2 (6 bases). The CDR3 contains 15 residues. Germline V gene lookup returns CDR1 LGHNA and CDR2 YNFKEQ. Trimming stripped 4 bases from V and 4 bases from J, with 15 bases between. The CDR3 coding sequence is TGTGCCAGCAGCCGAGGGGCGGGGTTGGCAGATACGCAGTATTTT. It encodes CASSRGAGLADTQYF.

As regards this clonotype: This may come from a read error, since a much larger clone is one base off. The chain's CDR3 is CARSSGELFF. DNA for the CDR3: TGTGCCAGAAGCTCCGGGGAGCTGTTTTTT. The rearrangement uses TRBV7-9 and TRBJ2-2; D remains unclear. The CDR3 is 10 amino acids. CDR1 and CDR2 (germline): SEHNR, FQNEAQ (reference sequence).

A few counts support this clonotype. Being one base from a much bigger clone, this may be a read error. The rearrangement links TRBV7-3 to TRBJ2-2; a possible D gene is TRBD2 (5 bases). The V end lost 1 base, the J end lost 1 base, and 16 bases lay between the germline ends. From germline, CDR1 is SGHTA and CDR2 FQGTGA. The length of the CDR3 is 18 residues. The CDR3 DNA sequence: TGTGCCAGCAGCTTAAACTTGGTTCGGGGAATGAACACCGGGGAGCTGTTTTTT. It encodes CASSLNLVRGMNTGELFF.

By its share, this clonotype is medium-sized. The CDR3 nucleotides are TGCGCCAGCAGCCAAGAGGGTGAGTTTGGCGGGAGCTCCTACAATGAGCAGTTCTTC. The encoded protein is CASSQEGEFGGSSYNEQFF. This rearrangement joins TRBV4-1 to TRBJ2-1; 7 bases line up with TRBD2. The CDR3 is 19 residues long. With 0 bases clipped from V and 0 bases from J, the junction kept 11 bases outside the gene matches. CDR1 is MGHRA, CDR2 YSYEKL, per germline.

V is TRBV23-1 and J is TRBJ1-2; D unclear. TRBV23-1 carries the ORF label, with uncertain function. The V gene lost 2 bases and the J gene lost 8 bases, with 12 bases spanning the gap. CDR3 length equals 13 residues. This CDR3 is CASSQTAVGGYTF. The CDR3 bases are TGCGCCAGCAGTCAAACGGCGGTGGGGGGCTACACCTTC.